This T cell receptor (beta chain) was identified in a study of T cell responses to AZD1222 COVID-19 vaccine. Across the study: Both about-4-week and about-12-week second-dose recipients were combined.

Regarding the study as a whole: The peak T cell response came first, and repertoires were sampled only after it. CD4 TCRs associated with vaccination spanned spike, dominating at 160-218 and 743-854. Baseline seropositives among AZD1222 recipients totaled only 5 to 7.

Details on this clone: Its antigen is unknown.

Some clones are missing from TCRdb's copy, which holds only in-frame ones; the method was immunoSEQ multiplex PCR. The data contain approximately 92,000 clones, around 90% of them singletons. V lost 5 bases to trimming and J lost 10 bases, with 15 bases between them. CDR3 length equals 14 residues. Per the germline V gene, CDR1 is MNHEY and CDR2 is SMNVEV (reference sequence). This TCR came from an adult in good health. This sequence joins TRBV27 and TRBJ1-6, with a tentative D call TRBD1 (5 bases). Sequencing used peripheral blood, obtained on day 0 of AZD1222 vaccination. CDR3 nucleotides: TGTGCCAGCAGTGTCGACAGACCTCAGTCACCCCTCCACTTT. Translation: CASSVDRPQSPLHF.